The rows below give T cell receptor beta chains drawn from one sample of a study of OX40 agonist ivuxolimab in advanced cancers. This table comes from immunoSEQ multiplex PCR, and its TCRdb copy is limited to in-frame clones, with some not included. The sample records 55,000 to 70,000 clones, 84% being singletons. The sequenced sample was CD4+ or CD8+ T cells sorted from blood, obtained in a trial of the OX40 agonist ivuxolimab. These receptors came from an adult with an advanced solid tumor such as melanoma, head and neck, liver or kidney cancer. Each CDR3 is given with its conserved first and last residue. The D gene is left open where the match is weak. The listing skips clone size in some rows; elsewhere it reads once, few, many or a size class.

CDR3 length	V gene	clone size	D gene	J gene	CDR3 DNA	CDR3 protein
15	TRBV7-2	.	TRBD2	TRBJ2-7	TGTGCCAGCAGCACGACTAGCGGGGTGTCCTACGAGCAGTACTTC	CASSTTSGVSYEQYF
15	TRBV7-9	once	.	TRBJ2-3	TGTGCCAGCAGCCAACCCGGGTTAGCAACAGATACGCAGTATTTT	CASSQPGLATDTQYF
14	TRBV6-1	.	.	TRBJ1-2	TGTGCCAGCAGTAACCCGGGATTCAACTATGGCTACACCTTC	CASSNPGFNYGYTF
15	TRBV18	.	.	TRBJ1-4	TGTGCCAGCTCACCTAACGGTGCAACTAATGAAAAACTGTTTTTT	CASSPNGATNEKLFF
13	TRBV2	.	.	TRBJ1-4	TGTGCCAGCAGGGACCGGGTCGTGGGAAAACTGTTTTTT	CASRDRVVGKLFF
15	TRBV2	.	TRBD1	TRBJ1-5	TGTGCCAGCAGTGAAACGGACAGGGAGGATCAGCCCCAGCATTTT	CASSETDREDQPQHF
16	TRBV19	.	.	TRBJ1-5	TGTGCCAGTAGTATAGAACCCAGGGACAGCAATCAGCCCCAGCATTTT	CASSIEPRDSNQPQHF
14	TRBV6-5	.	TRBD1	TRBJ1-2	TGTGCCAGCAGTTACACGGGACAGGGTAGGGGCTACACCTTC	CASSYTGQGRGYTF
16	TRBV2	.	.	TRBJ2-2	TGTGCCAGCAGTGTATTTGGAGGGGAGTACGGCGGGGAGCTGTTTTTT	CASSVFGGEYGGELFF
16	TRBV7-9	.	.	TRBJ1-2	TGTGCCAGCAGCTTATCTCACGCGCAGGGGCACTATGGCTACACCTTC	CASSLSHAQGHYGYTF
13	TRBV27	.	.	TRBJ1-5	TGTGCCAGCAGTTTACAGGGCAATCAGCCCCAGCATTTT	CASSLQGNQPQHF